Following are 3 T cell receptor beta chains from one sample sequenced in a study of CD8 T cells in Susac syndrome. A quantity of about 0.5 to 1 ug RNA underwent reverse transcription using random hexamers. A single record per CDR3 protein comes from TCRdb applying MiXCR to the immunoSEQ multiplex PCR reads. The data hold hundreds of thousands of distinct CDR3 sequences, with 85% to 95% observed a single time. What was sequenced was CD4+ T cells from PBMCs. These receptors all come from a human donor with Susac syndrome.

The CDR3 bases are TGCAGTGCTATAGTAGAGACCCAGTACTTC. Its protein is CSAIVETQYF. The V call is TRBV20-1, the J call TRBJ2-5; D remains unclear. V lost 4 bases to trimming and J lost 4 bases, with 4 bases between them. The CDR3 length is 10 residues. Germline V CDR1 and CDR2: DFQATT, SNEGSKA (reference sequence).

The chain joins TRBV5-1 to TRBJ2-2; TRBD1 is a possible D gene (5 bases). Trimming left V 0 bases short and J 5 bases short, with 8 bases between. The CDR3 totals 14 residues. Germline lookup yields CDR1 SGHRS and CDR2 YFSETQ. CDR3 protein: CASSLVAGTGELFF. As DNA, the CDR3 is TGCGCCAGCAGCTTGGTTGCAGGGACCGGGGAGCTGTTTTTT.

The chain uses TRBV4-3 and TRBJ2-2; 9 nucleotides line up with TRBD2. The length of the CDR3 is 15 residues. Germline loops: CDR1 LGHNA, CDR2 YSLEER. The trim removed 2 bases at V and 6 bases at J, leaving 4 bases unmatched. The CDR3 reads CASSQTRGGPGELFF. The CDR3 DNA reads TGCGCCAGCAGCCAAACGCGGGGGGGCCCCGGGGAGCTGTTTTTT.